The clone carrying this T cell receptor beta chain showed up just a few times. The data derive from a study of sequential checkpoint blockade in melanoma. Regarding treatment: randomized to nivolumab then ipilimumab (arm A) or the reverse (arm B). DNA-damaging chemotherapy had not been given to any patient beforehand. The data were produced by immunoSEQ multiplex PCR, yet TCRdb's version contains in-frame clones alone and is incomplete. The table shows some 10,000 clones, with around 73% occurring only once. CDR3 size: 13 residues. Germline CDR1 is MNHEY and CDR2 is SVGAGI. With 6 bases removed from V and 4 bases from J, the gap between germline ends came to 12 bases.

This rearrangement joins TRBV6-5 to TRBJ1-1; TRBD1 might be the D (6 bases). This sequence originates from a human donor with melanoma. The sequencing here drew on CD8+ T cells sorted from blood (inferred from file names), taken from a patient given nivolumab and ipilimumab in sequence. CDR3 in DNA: TGTGCCAGCAGGCCTAAAGGGGGCACTGAAGCTTTCTTT. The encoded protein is CASRPKGGTEAFF.